The sequence of this T cell receptor (beta chain) was determined in a study of TIL therapy for anti-PD-1-resistant metastatic lung cancer. Whole-study context: Patients had a median age of about 50 years (range 38-75). By whole-exome sequencing, median non-synonymous tumor mutation burden was around 1.5 mutations per megabase.

The libraries were made with immunoSEQ v3. The table came from immunoSEQ multiplex PCR; TCRdb's copy has only in-frame clones and leaves some out. The sample includes some 12,000 clones, roughly 63% of them seen just once. Time point here: pre-treatment sample, taken before nivolumab and TIL therapy. The tumor samples were excised metastases, mostly pleural nodules or supraclavicular lymph nodes. This clone is deemed medium-sized (0.01 to 0.1%). V lost 6 bases and J 6 bases, leaving 11 bases between the germline ends. The length of the CDR3 is 13 residues. This sequence joins TRBV12-3 or TRBV12-4 and TRBJ1-4, with a weak D call TRBD1 (6 bases). The sample here was tumor tissue, taken at baseline. The clonotype was recovered from a person aged 25 to 80 with non-small cell lung cancer. DNA of the CDR3: TGTGCCAGCAGCCCCGGACAGTATGAAAAACTGTTTTTT. Protein product: CASSPGQYEKLFF.